This record concerns one T cell receptor beta chain sequence. The data stem from a study of cytomegalovirus exposure and HLA in healthy donors. Vbeta (60) and Jbeta (13) primers were used in the PCR. Data came from immunoSEQ multiplex PCR; TCRdb stores just in-frame clones and leaves some out. Of around 110,000 clones in the sample, 50% to 65% were seen once. The CDR3 consists of 13 residues. The germline CDR1 and CDR2 sequences are SGHTS and YDEGEE. The ends were cut back, 0 bases at V and 8 bases at J, with 11 bases in the middle. The receptor was derived from a woman aged 40-49 years in good health and CMV-seropositive. The chain has TRBV5-8 and TRBJ1-2; D may be TRBD1 (6 bases). The specimen sequenced was PBMCs. This chain's CDR3 is CASSLVGAWGYTF. For the CDR3, the DNA is TGTGCCAGCAGCTTGGTGGGGGCCTGGGGCTACACCTTC. Full variable domain (rest looked up from reference TRBV5-8 and TRBJ1-2): EAGVTQSPTHLIKTRGQQATLRCSPISGHTSVYWYQQALGLGLQFLLWYDEGEERNRGNFPPRFSGRQFPNYSSELNVNALELEDSALYLCASSLVGAWGYTFGSGTRLTVV.